This TCR beta chain is drawn from a study of blood T cell repertoires in COVID-19. Study as a whole: Material from acute and convalescent COVID-19 was sourced from the United States, Italy and Spain. T cells, B-cell-depleted T cells, or PBMCs provided the cDNA or gDNA that served as material.

In the source study's methods: Reference gene primers were amplified, and this amplification served to estimate nucleated cell counts. Profiling relied on immunoSEQ multiplex PCR, and the TCRdb table lists in-frame clones only, not all of them. V and J calls and clone size are as listed in that table; D and trimming were resolved from the DNA. The sample shows about 290,000 clones, around 89% of them seen only once. This receptor was obtained from a man aged 35 to 55 with acute or convalescent COVID-19. Sequencing input: peripheral blood.

This CDR3 reads CASSLPLSGGNEQYF. The CDR3 DNA reads as TGCGCCAGCAGCTTACCACTTTCAGGGGGCAACGAGCAGTACTTC. The rearrangement joins TRBV5-1 to TRBJ2-7; 8 bases map to TRBD1. Germline V gene sequence: CDR1 SGHRS, CDR2 YFSETQ. The junction had 9 bases not matched to a gene; V was cut back by 2 bases and J by 5 bases. The CDR3 covers 15 residues.